The 17 T cell receptor beta chains given below trace back to one sample, sequenced in a study of T cell responses to AZD1222 COVID-19 vaccine. The data were produced by immunoSEQ multiplex PCR, yet TCRdb's version contains in-frame clones alone and is incomplete. The data show 130,000 to 150,000 clones, less than 95% seen once. The sample here was peripheral blood, taken on day 0 of AZD1222 vaccination. The receptors were sampled from an adult in good health.

The rearrangement uses TRBV24-1 and TRBJ1-5; 9 bases are shared with TRBD1. V dropped 4 bases and J dropped 1; count of bases not matched to a gene: 4. Germline CDR1 and CDR2: KGHDR and SFDVKD. The CDR3 sequence is 16 residues long. The CDR3 coding sequence is TGTGCCACCAGTGACCCGACAGGGGGAAGCAATCAGCCCCAGCATTTT. It is translated as CATSDPTGGSNQPQHF.

This chain links TRBV6-5 with TRBJ2-7; D perhaps matches TRBD1 (6 bases). The CDR3 has 14 amino acids. V was cut by 8 bases and J by 0 bases, with 14 bases left in between. Germline V CDR1 and CDR2: MNHEY, SVGAGI. The chain's CDR3 is CASRPRDISYEQYF. The CDR3 DNA reads TGTGCCAGCCGGCCCCGGGACATCTCCTACGAGCAGTACTTC.

The rearrangement links TRBV6-5 to TRBJ1-1; TRBD1 matches 9 bases. The CDR3 covers 13 residues. After removal of 6 bases from V and 4 bases from J, the junction contained 3 bases not matched to a gene. Per germline, CDR1 MNHEY and CDR2 SVGAGI. CDR3 nucleotide sequence: TGTGCCAGCAGATCGACAGGGGGCACTGAAGCTTTCTTT. Translating it yields CASRSTGGTEAFF.

The chain carries TRBV9 and TRBJ1-2, with 7 bases that match TRBD1. V dropped 0 bases and J dropped 5; count of bases not matched to a gene: 7. Germline-derived CDR1 and CDR2 are SGDLS and YYNGEE. CDR3 length: 15 residues. The CDR3 nucleotides are TGTGCCAGCAGCGTAGCTGAGGGGGCGGAGTATGGCTACACCTTC. Its translation is CASSVAEGAEYGYTF.

The chain uses TRBV29-1 and TRBJ2-1; tentative D call: TRBD1 (6 bases). V was shortened by 4 bases and J by 1 base, with 8 bases between the two germline ends. Germline loops: CDR1 SQVTM, CDR2 ANQGSEA. The CDR3 is 13 amino acids. The CDR3 spells CSVGRGSYNEQFF. DNA of the CDR3: TGCAGCGTTGGAAGGGGGTCCTACAATGAGCAGTTCTTC.

The gene calls are TRBV6-5 and TRBJ1-1; 7 nucleotides align to TRBD1. The CDR3 contains 16 residues. With 2 bases clipped from V and 0 bases from J, the junction kept 6 bases outside the gene matches. CDR1 and CDR2 (germline): MNHEY, SVGAGI. The CDR3 DNA is TGTGCCAGCAGTTACCAGACAGGGAGCGTGAACACTGAAGCTTTCTTT. Translation gives CASSYQTGSVNTEAFF.

V usage is TRBV6-5 and J usage is TRBJ2-7, with a weak D call TRBD1 (5 bases). In germline, CDR1 is MNHEY, CDR2 SVGAGI. This CDR3 comprises 15 residues. V dropped 6 bases and J dropped 2 bases, with 17 bases sitting between them. Here the CDR3 reads CASSLHSTETYEQYF. The CDR3 coding sequence is TGTGCCAGCAGCCTCCATTCGACAGAGACCTACGAGCAGTACTTC.

This clone is a singleton in its sample. V gene TRBV4-1 combines with J gene TRBJ1-2, with TRBD1 identical over 9 bases. With 3 bases clipped from V and 6 bases from J, the junction kept 5 bases outside the gene matches. The CDR3 length is 14 residues. Germline V lookup: CDR1 MGHRA, CDR2 YSYEKL. CDR3 region: CASSQDRGRDGYTF. For the CDR3, the DNA is TGCGCCAGCAGCCAGGACAGGGGCCGAGATGGCTACACCTTC.

The rearrangement joins TRBV5-1 to TRBJ2-3; perhaps TRBD1 as D (6 bases). Germline CDR1 reads SGHRS; CDR2 reads YFSETQ. The CDR3 is 15 residues long. The germline V and J ends were trimmed by 4 bases and 0 bases, with 12 bases remaining between them. The CDR3 reads CASSVVGASTDTQYF. The CDR3 DNA is TGCGCCAGCAGCGTAGTGGGGGCTAGCACAGATACGCAGTATTTT.

The gene calls are TRBV6-4 and TRBJ2-7; 15 bases match TRBD2. The germline V gene has CDR1 MRHNA and CDR2 SNTAGT. Trimming removed 2 bases from V and 10 bases from J; junction bases left unmatched: 12. The CDR3 totals 17 residues. The chain's CDR3 is CASSDGPGLAGGVGQYF. CDR3 sequence (DNA): TGTGCCAGCAGTGACGGGCCGGGACTAGCGGGAGGAGTAGGTCAGTACTTC.

The V and J genes are TRBV9 and TRBJ1-3; 9 bases line up with TRBD1. This CDR3 has 15 residues. J lost 4 bases, V lost 4 bases, and 6 bases had no gene match. Germline V gene sequence: CDR1 SGDLS, CDR2 YYNGEE. The CDR3 spells CASSPTGGEGNTIYF. DNA for the CDR3: TGTGCCAGCAGCCCAACAGGGGGCGAGGGAAACACCATATATTTT.

The chain carries TRBV29-1 and TRBJ2-6; D is unresolved. V lost 2 bases, J lost 2 bases, and 4 bases lay in between. The germline V gene encodes CDR1 SQVTM and CDR2 ANQGSEA. This CDR3 is 13 amino acids long. CDR3 residues: CSVEITGANVLTF. For the CDR3, the DNA is TGCAGCGTTGAAATTACTGGGGCCAACGTCCTGACTTTC.

The genes are TRBV7-2 and TRBJ2-2; 9 nucleotides align to TRBD2. V was clipped by 2 bases and J by 0 bases; unmatched bases: 7. The CDR3 covers 18 residues. CDR1 SGHTA and CDR2 FQGNSA come from the germline V gene. This CDR3 is CASSLFQRGAANTGELFF. The CDR3 coding sequence is TGTGCCAGCAGCTTATTCCAGCGGGGGGCCGCGAACACCGGGGAGCTGTTTTTT. Based on the CDR3 plus reference TRBV7-2 and TRBJ2-2, the full variable domain is GAGVSQSPSNKVTEKGKDVELRCDPISGHTALYWYRQSLGQGLEFLIYFQGNSAPDKSGLPSDRFSAERTGGSVSTLTIQRTQQEDSAVYLCASSLFQRGAANTGELFFGEGSRLTVL.

The chain joins TRBV10-3 to TRBJ2-3; 7 positions agree with TRBD2. This CDR3 is 15 amino acids long. Trimming cost V 2 bases and J 2 bases; bases outside gene matches: 4. Germline CDR1 is ENHRY and CDR2 is SYGVKD. CDR3 sequence: CAISEELADTDTQYF. The CDR3 DNA reads as TGTGCCATCAGTGAGGAGCTAGCGGACACAGATACGCAGTATTTT.

V gene TRBV21-1 combines with J gene TRBJ1-1. TRBV21-1 is labeled a pseudogene. This CDR3 has 17 amino acids. CDR3 sequence (DNA): TGTGCCAGCAGCAAAGCCGGGCAAGGAGAAGGGGAGACTGAAGCTTTCTTT. Its translation: CASSKAGQGEGETEAFF.

V usage is TRBV19 and J usage is TRBJ2-6; D is uncertain. Trimming cost V 3 bases and J 4 bases, with 4 bases left between them. CDR1 LNHDA and CDR2 SQIVND come from the germline V gene (reference sequence). The CDR3 spans 13 residues. The CDR3 coding sequence is TGTGCCAGTAGTATTACAGGGGCCAACGTCCTGACTTTC. The encoded protein is CASSITGANVLTF.

The chain employs TRBV5-5 and TRBJ2-7; D is unresolved. V gave up 0 bases and J gave up 4 bases, with 17 bases separating them. Germline V lookup: CDR1 SGHKS, CDR2 YYEKEE (reference sequence). CDR3 length: 16 residues. CDR3 region: CASSLAAPHGLYEQYF. CDR3 nucleotides: TGTGCCAGCAGCTTGGCGGCCCCACATGGCTTATACGAGCAGTACTTC.